These 26 T cell receptor beta chains were sequenced from one sample in a study of control samples from healthy donors and cancer patients. The protocol was immunoSEQ multiplex PCR, while the TCRdb copy is restricted to in-frame clones and leaves out a portion. This sample yields 65,000 to 70,000 clones, of which approximately 88% are seen a single time; 2.5% to 3.5% belongs to the top ten. Sequenced sample: PBMCs. These receptors originate from a woman in her 50s with lung cancer.

The V and J genes are TRBV18 and TRBJ1-2; 9 bases fit TRBD1. The CDR3 covers 14 residues. The V and J ends lost 2 bases and 8 bases, in that order; junction bases with no gene match: 6. CDR1 is KGHSH, CDR2 LQKENI, per germline. The CDR3 sequence: CASSPEGQGSGYTF. CDR3 DNA: TGTGCCAGCTCACCAGAGGGACAGGGTAGCGGCTACACCTTC.

The chain is built from TRBV19 and TRBJ1-3; no definite D call. The V gene lost 6 bases and the J gene lost 1 base, with 10 bases spanning the gap. The CDR3 spans 14 residues. Germline CDR1 is LNHDA and CDR2 is SQIVND (reference sequence). The CDR3 DNA is TGTGCCAGTAGCACTGGCCCTTCTGGAAACACCATATATTTT. As protein: CASSTGPSGNTIYF.

This chain connects TRBV27 to TRBJ2-7; no definite D call. The CDR3 loop spans 15 amino acids. V gave up 6 bases and J gave up 2 bases, with 17 bases separating them. Germline V lookup: CDR1 MNHEY, CDR2 SMNVEV (reference sequence). Here the CDR3 DNA reads TGTGCCAGCAGGAAGGGTAGAACGGTCACCTACGAGCAGTACTTC. Translating it yields CASRKGRTVTYEQYF.

In its sample, this clone was seen a few times. The chain combines TRBV7-2 with TRBJ2-1, with D hard to call. Germline loops: CDR1 SGHTA, CDR2 FQGNSA. The CDR3 loop spans 12 amino acids. The V and J ends lost 5 bases and 1 base respectively, with 3 bases between them. CDR3 in DNA: TGTGCCAGCAGCCGATCCTACAATGAGCAGTTCTTC. Amino acids: CASSRSYNEQFF.

The chain couples TRBV20-1 to TRBJ2-7, with D uncertain. There are 11 residues in the CDR3. Germline V CDR1 and CDR2: DFQATT, SNEGSKA (reference sequence). Trimming pared 2 bases from V and 3 bases from J, leaving 5 bases between. CDR3 sequence: CSARKGYEQYF. The CDR3 DNA sequence: TGCAGTGCTAGAAAAGGCTACGAGCAGTACTTC.

This chain joins TRBV5-6 and TRBJ1-2, with 9 bases aligning to TRBD1. The CDR3 loop spans 14 amino acids. The germline V gene encodes CDR1 SGHDT and CDR2 YYEEEE. The trim removed 5 bases at V and 4 bases at J, leaving 6 bases unmatched. The CDR3 sequence: CASRDRGRFYGYTF. The CDR3 nucleotides read TGTGCCAGCAGGGACAGGGGTCGGTTCTATGGCTACACCTTC.

This chain links TRBV9 with TRBJ1-6, with D unresolved. The germline V and J ends were trimmed by 0 bases and 0 bases, with 7 bases remaining between them. This CDR3 contains 16 residues. CDR1 is SGDLS, CDR2 YYNGEE, per germline. Written as DNA, the CDR3 is TGTGCCAGCAGCGTAGAGGGAAACTCCTATAATTCACCCCTCCACTTT. It encodes CASSVEGNSYNSPLHF. Supplemented by reference TRBV9 and TRBJ1-6, the full variable domain reads DSGVTQTPKHLITATGQRVTLRCSPRSGDLSVYWYQQSLDQGLQFLIQYYNGEERAKGNILERFSAQQFPDLHSELNLSSLELGDSALYFCASSVEGNSYNSPLHFGNGTRLTVT.

V is TRBV5-1 and J is TRBJ2-3; the match to TRBD1 covers 8 bases. The CDR3 length is 14 residues. Germline CDR1 SGHRS, CDR2 YFSETQ. V lost 4 bases, J lost 1 base, and 2 bases stayed unmatched. CDR3 DNA sequence: TGCGCCAGCAGCGTGGACAGGGGCACAGATACGCAGTATTTT. Its protein is CASSVDRGTDTQYF.

The chain employs TRBV6-5 and TRBJ2-5, with 9 bases lining up with TRBD2. V lost 9 bases and J lost 5; bases outside the gene matches: 10. The CDR3 extends over 14 amino acids. The germline gives CDR1 MNHEY, CDR2 SVGAGI. The CDR3 loop reads CASTNAGGPETQYF. CDR3 DNA sequence: TGTGCCAGTACTAACGCGGGGGGGCCGGAGACCCAGTACTTC.

The chain couples TRBV28 to TRBJ1-1; D gene uncertain. CDR3 size: 13 residues. CDR1 MDHEN and CDR2 SYDVKM come from the germline V gene. V was cut by 3 bases and J by 0 bases, with 5 bases left in between. In nucleotides, the CDR3 is TGTGCCAGCAGTTTTAGGGTGAACACTGAAGCTTTCTTT. It encodes CASSFRVNTEAFF.

This clone rates as medium-sized (0.01 to 0.1%). V usage is TRBV18 and J usage is TRBJ1-5; no reliable D call. In germline, CDR1 is KGHSH, CDR2 LQKENI. The CDR3 has 15 amino acids. V lost 2 bases, J lost 1 base, and 9 bases lay in between. The CDR3 sequence: CASSPEGISNQPQHF. Here the CDR3 DNA reads TGTGCCAGCTCACCAGAGGGAATAAGCAATCAGCCCCAGCATTTT.

As DNA, the CDR3 is TGTGCCAGCAGCTCGGTGCATGAGCAGTTCTTC. It specifies CASSSVHEQFF. This chain links TRBV11-2 with TRBJ2-1, with no clear D. This CDR3 has 11 amino acids. Looked up from germline, CDR1 is SGHAT and CDR2 is FQNNGV. V was cut by 4 bases and J by 8 bases, with 6 bases left in between.

This chain connects TRBV6-2 or TRBV6-3 to TRBJ1-6, with D tentatively TRBD1 (5 bases). This CDR3 has 13 residues. Germline V gives CDR1 MNHEY, CDR2 SVGEGT. V shed 3 bases and J shed 7 bases, with 7 bases lying between them. DNA for the CDR3: TGTGCCAGCAGTTATTACAGGAATTCACCCCTCCACTTT. It translates to CASSYYRNSPLHF.

This clone was recorded only once. V and J are TRBV7-2 and TRBJ2-1; TRBD1 aligns across 8 bases. The CDR3 spans 16 residues. Germline-derived CDR1 and CDR2 are SGHTA and FQGNSA. V shed 4 bases, J shed 7 bases, and the junction held 12 bases outside the gene matches. The CDR3 bases are TGTGCCAGCAGCTACCGGGACAGGCGCTGGGAGAATGAGCAGTTCTTC. It specifies CASSYRDRRWENEQFF. The complete variable domain, with remaining parts taken from reference TRBV7-2 and TRBJ2-1, reads GAGVSQSPSNKVTEKGKDVELRCDPISGHTALYWYRQSLGQGLEFLIYFQGNSAPDKSGLPSDRFSAERTGGSVSTLTIQRTQQEDSAVYLCASSYRDRRWENEQFFGPGTRLTVL.

The CDR3 spells CASSGLSYEQYF. The DNA of the CDR3 is TGTGCCAGCTCGGGACTTTCCTACGAGCAGTACTTC. This chain joins TRBV19 and TRBJ2-7; weak D call: TRBD2 (6 bases). Germline assignment: CDR1 LNHDA and CDR2 SQIVND (reference sequence). Trimming stripped 9 bases from V and 1 base from J, with 10 bases between. This CDR3 comprises 12 residues.

The chain joins TRBV18 to TRBJ1-5; D unresolved. Germline V gene sequence: CDR1 KGHSH, CDR2 LQKENI. The V gene lost 2 bases and the J gene lost 5 bases, with 7 bases spanning the gap. The CDR3 loop spans 13 amino acids. CDR3: CASSPGFDQPQHF. The CDR3 DNA sequence: TGTGCCAGCTCACCAGGGTTTGATCAGCCCCAGCATTTT.

V is TRBV7-3 and J is TRBJ2-3; the match to TRBD1 covers 10 bases. V was pared by 5 bases and J by 4 bases, with 6 bases of the junction left unmatched. There are 15 residues in the CDR3. CDR1 and CDR2 (germline): SGHTA, FQGTGA. CDR3 in DNA: TGTGCCAGCAGCCCGAGGGACAGGGGCCCAGATACGCAGTATTTT. Amino acids: CASSPRDRGPDTQYF.

This clone occurred once. This chain links TRBV9 with TRBJ2-3; no clear D gene. The CDR3 contains 12 residues. V shed 1 base and J shed 4 bases, with 4 bases lying between them. CDR1 and CDR2 from the germline V gene are SGDLS and YYNGEE. The chain's CDR3 is CASSVLADTQYF. CDR3 coding DNA: TGTGCCAGCAGCGTACTAGCAGATACGCAGTATTTT.

The chain employs TRBV6-5 and TRBJ1-1; D is ambiguous. In germline, CDR1 is MNHEY, CDR2 SVGAGI. The CDR3 contains 13 residues. The germline V and J ends were trimmed by 8 bases and 6 bases, with 16 bases remaining between them. The CDR3 sequence is CASGSDSRPEAFF. As DNA, the CDR3 is TGTGCCAGCGGGTCTGACTCGAGGCCTGAAGCTTTCTTT.

The J gene is TRBJ2-2, the V gene TRBV5-1; tentatively, D is TRBD1 (7 bases). Germline V gene data show CDR1 as SGHRS and CDR2 as YFSETQ. This CDR3 comprises 14 residues. Trimming pared 3 bases from V and 9 bases from J, leaving 15 bases between. CDR3 in amino acids: CASSSGGNTRELFF. The CDR3 region has the DNA TGCGCCAGCAGCTCAGGGGGGAACACGCGGGAGCTGTTTTTT.

The chain has TRBV7-9 and TRBJ2-7; 9 bases agree with TRBD1. This CDR3 is built from 13 residues. V was pared by 4 bases and J by 3 bases, with 1 base of the junction left unmatched. Germline V gene data show CDR1 as SEHNR and CDR2 as FQNEAQ (reference sequence). The CDR3 is CASSWGQGYEQYF. The CDR3 nucleotides are TGTGCCAGCAGCTGGGGACAGGGCTACGAGCAGTACTTC. The complete variable domain, with remaining parts taken from reference TRBV7-9 and TRBJ2-7, reads DTGVSQNPRHKITKRGQNVTFRCDPISEHNRLYWYRQTLGQGPEFLTYFQNEAQLEKSRLLSDRFSAERPKGSFSTLEIQRTEQGDSAMYLCASSWGQGYEQYFGPGTRLTVT.

V is TRBV4-1 and J is TRBJ2-3, with 7 bases fitting TRBD2. Per germline, CDR1 MGHRA and CDR2 YSYEKL. Germline trimming cut 0 bases from V and 2 bases from J; bases unmatched to any gene: 8. The CDR3 covers 17 residues. For the CDR3, the DNA is TGCGCCAGCAGCCAAGATGGAACGGGGGGACCCACAGATACGCAGTATTTT. It encodes CASSQDGTGGPTDTQYF.

V and J are TRBV29-1 and TRBJ2-7; D may match TRBD1 or TRBD2 (5 bases each). Trimming cost V 7 bases and J 9 bases, with 19 bases left between them. The CDR3 has 12 residues. The germline V gene encodes CDR1 SQVTM and CDR2 ANQGSEA. CDR3 bases: TGCAGCGCCGGGACCGCTGGACAAGGGCAGTACTTC. This translates into CSAGTAGQGQYF.

The genes are TRBV24-1 and TRBJ2-3; D is perhaps TRBD1 (6 bases). The germline gives CDR1 KGHDR, CDR2 SFDVKD. V dropped 4 bases and J dropped 8 bases, with 15 bases sitting between them. The CDR3 consists of 14 residues. The CDR3 DNA reads as TGTGCCACCAGTGAGGCTTGGGGGCAGGGTACGCAGTATTTT. Amino acid sequence: CATSEAWGQGTQYF.

The chain recombines TRBV4-3 with TRBJ1-2; possible D gene TRBD1, 5 bases. From germline, CDR1 is LGHNA and CDR2 YSLEER. This CDR3 is 15 amino acids long. V was trimmed by 0 bases and J by 4 bases, leaving 12 bases between them. The CDR3: CASSQETRDLYGYTF. The CDR3 region has the DNA TGCGCCAGCAGCCAAGAGACAAGGGACCTCTATGGCTACACCTTC.

The chain uses TRBV5-6 and TRBJ1-2; 7 positions match TRBD1. V lost 0 bases and J lost 4; bases outside the gene matches: 0. CDR1 and CDR2 (germline): SGHDT, YYEEEE. The CDR3 has 13 residues. CDR3: CASSLEGAYGYTF. The CDR3 bases are TGTGCCAGCAGCTTGGAGGGGGCCTATGGCTACACCTTC.